Given below is one TCR beta chain in context. Its antigen remains unidentified. The CDR3 is 13 residues long. After removal of 3 bases from V and 6 bases from J, the junction contained 4 bases not matched to a gene. Germline values: CDR1 SGHRS, CDR2 YFSETQ. The table came from immunoSEQ multiplex PCR; TCRdb's copy has only in-frame clones and leaves some out. This sample yields tens of thousands of clones, of which around nine tenths are seen a single time; more than 5% belongs to the top ten. Time point denoted: week 11, during vaccination. The vaccine gave 300 ug of a 20-mer mutant IDH1 peptide subcutaneously per dose. New astrocytomas of WHO grade 3 or 4 that were IDH1-mutant and ATRX-lost were found in the donors. These data are taken from a study of a mutant IDH1 vaccine in newly diagnosed glioma. Study-level information: Vaccination began 4-6 weeks post radiotherapy alone, or with temozolomide cycles. Treated patients were roughly 60% male, approximately 40% female, mean age around 40 years.

The chain employs TRBV5-1 and TRBJ2-7; 9 nucleotides line up with TRBD1. The sequence was collected from a woman aged 40 to 50 with glioma. The source was PBMCs, collected from a glioma patient whose treatment included an IDH1 peptide vaccine. The CDR3 DNA sequence: TGCGCCAGCAGCTGGACAGGGGCCAGCGAGCAGTACTTC. It codes for CASSWTGASEQYF.